This T cell receptor (beta chain) was sequenced during a study of cytomegalovirus exposure and HLA in healthy donors. The PCR employed 60 Vbeta primers together with 13 Jbeta primers. The method was immunoSEQ multiplex PCR; TCRdb's version includes in-frame clones alone and lacks a portion of them. The repertoire holds 72,000 or so clones, with roughly four fifths as singletons. About this clone: Its antigen is undetermined.

The CDR3 spans 13 residues. V dropped 0 bases and J dropped 2 bases, with 6 bases sitting between them. CDR1 and CDR2 (germline): SGDLS, YYNGEE. General study results and limits: CMV serostatus was the only recorded immune exposure for donors. HLA alleles showed associations with 16,951 TCR beta sequences in a later analysis, at a 0.05 false discovery rate. There were some V segments, including TRBV6-2 and TRBV6-3, excluded as indistinguishable. Most CMV-associated TCR beta chains appeared HLA-restricted in a later analysis.

The material sequenced was PBMCs. This receptor was obtained from a woman in her twenties or thirties in good health and CMV-seropositive. The chain links TRBV9 to TRBJ2-7; D may be TRBD2 (6 bases). CDR3 DNA: TGTGCCAGCAGCGTAGGACTAGCCTACGAGCAGTACTTC. It encodes CASSVGLAYEQYF.